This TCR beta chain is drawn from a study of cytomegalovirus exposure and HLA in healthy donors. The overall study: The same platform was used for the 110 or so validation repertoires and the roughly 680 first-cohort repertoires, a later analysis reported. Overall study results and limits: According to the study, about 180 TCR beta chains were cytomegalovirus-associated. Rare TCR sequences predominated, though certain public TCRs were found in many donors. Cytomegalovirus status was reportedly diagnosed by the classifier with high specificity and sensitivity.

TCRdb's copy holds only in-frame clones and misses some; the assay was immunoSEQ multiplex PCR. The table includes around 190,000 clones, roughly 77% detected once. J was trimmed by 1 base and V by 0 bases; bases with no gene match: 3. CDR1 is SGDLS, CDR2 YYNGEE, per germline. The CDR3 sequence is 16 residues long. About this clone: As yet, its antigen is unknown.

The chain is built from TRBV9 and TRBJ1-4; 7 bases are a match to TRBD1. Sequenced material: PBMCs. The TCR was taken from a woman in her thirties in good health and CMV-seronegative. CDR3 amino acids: CASSVAGGRTNEKLFF. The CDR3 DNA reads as TGTGCCAGCAGCGTAGCAGGGGGTCGAACTAATGAAAAACTGTTTTTT.